This T cell receptor (beta chain) originates from a study of T cell changes during pregnancy in multiple sclerosis. Repertoires were generated with immunoSEQ multiplex PCR, while TCRdb's copy carries only in-frame clones and drops some. The sample carries approximately 48,000 clones, around 94% recorded once. This clone was observed once. Trimming took 2 bases from V and 5 from J; bases not matched to a gene: 18. CDR1 is MDHEN and CDR2 is SYDVKM in the germline V gene. This CDR3 has 19 amino acids. The rearrangement joins TRBV28 to TRBJ1-1; TRBD1 matches 9 bases. The TCR originated in a female donor with multiple sclerosis, enrolled in a pregnancy study. The sequencing here drew on CD8+ T cells from peripheral blood mononuclear cells, taken before pregnancy. The CDR3 DNA reads TGTGCCAGCAGTTTAGCCCCACACAACAGGGGGCGAAGAAGAACTGAAGCTTTCTTT. The encoded protein is CASSLAPHNRGRRRTEAFF.